This entry features one TCR beta chain sequence. cDNA libraries for TCR beta contained unique molecular identifiers. MiXCR was run by TCRdb on the PCR reads, yielding one entry per CDR3 protein. The table includes about 540,000 distinct CDR3 sequences, 30% to 40% detected once. This specimen belongs to a study of post-analysis software for immune sequencing data. The origin of this receptor is a girl aged 2-17 years with multiple sclerosis. Sample: blood.

The chain's CDR3 is CASTAGAGYTF. The CDR3 bases are TGTGCCAGCACGGCGGGGGCTGGCTACACCTTC. The chain employs TRBV6-5 and TRBJ1-2; tentatively, D is TRBD1 (6 bases). The CDR3 is 11 amino acids. Looked up from germline, CDR1 is MNHEY and CDR2 is SVGAGI. V was shortened by 7 bases and J by 7 bases, with 10 bases between the two germline ends.